This TCR beta chain was sequenced in a study of cytomegalovirus exposure and HLA in healthy donors. Study-wide points: The study designated about 160 TCR beta chains cytomegalovirus-associated. In presence/absence analyses, roughly uniform sequencing depth across donors was assumed.

Trimming at V came to 6 bases and at J to 3 bases, leaving 8 bases not matched to a gene. Germline values: CDR1 MDHEN, CDR2 SYDVKM. This CDR3 contains 15 residues. Remarks on this clone: Its antigen is currently unknown.

The PCR employed 60 Vbeta primers together with 13 Jbeta primers. In the source study's methods: In a later analysis, the count reached 75 million to 90 million unique TCR beta chains, with around 11 million shared. Measured with immunoSEQ multiplex PCR; TCRdb has only the in-frame clones, and not every one. V, J and clone size reflect that table, while D and trimming were determined from the DNA. The repertoire holds some 150,000 clones, about 85% seen once, with roughly 2.3% in the top ten. This clonotype was obtained from a woman under 30 in good health and CMV-seronegative. The sequenced material came from PBMCs. The genes are TRBV28 and TRBJ1-2; 9 bases fit TRBD1. The CDR3 here is CASSTTGGPYYGYTF. The CDR3 DNA sequence: TGTGCCAGCAGCACCACAGGGGGCCCCTACTATGGCTACACCTTC.